Given below is one T cell receptor beta chain in context. Its matching antigen is unknown. The entry originates in a study of cytomegalovirus exposure and HLA in healthy donors. On the study more broadly: HLA-typed donors contributed 80 million or so unique TCRs, which were held in an early data release.

Sampled while nominally healthy, donors likely had unrecorded immune exposures. Findings and caveats of the study: On later analysis, the bulk of CMV-associated TCR beta chains appeared to be HLA-restricted. Sequence variants that were highly shared formed a cluster that was likely a sequencing artifact.

This CDR3 region has 19 residues. Germline lookup yields CDR1 SGHRS and CDR2 YFSETQ. V lost 6 bases and J lost 0; bases outside the gene matches: 16. Researchers ran the PCR with 60 Vbeta and 13 Jbeta primers. Assay: immunoSEQ multiplex PCR; the TCRdb copy retains only in-frame clones and omits some. The table records approximately 180,000 clones, 72% of them present only once. Sequenced sample: PBMCs. The chain couples TRBV5-1 to TRBJ2-3; TRBD2 aligns across 10 bases. The receptor comes from a human donor in good health. The chain's CDR3 is CASNPSGSGGAASTDTQYF. The CDR3 DNA reads as TGCGCCAGCAATCCGAGCGGGAGCGGGGGGGCGGCTAGCACAGATACGCAGTATTTT.